The 17 T cell receptor beta chains below come from one sample, sequenced in a study of T cells in Graves' hyperthyroidism and ophthalmopathy. RNA transcripts served as the template for amplifying TCR beta CDR3 regions. HTBI primers drove first-round RT-PCR of the TCR CDR3. TCRdb reprocessed the multiplex PCR reads with MiXCR, giving one entry per CDR3 protein. The repertoire consists of about 290,000 distinct CDR3 sequences, with roughly an eighth occurring once and the leading ten covering roughly 7.7%. Sample: blood. All receptors come from a woman in her forties with Graves' hyperthyroidism.

This clonotype has at least ten counts. The rearrangement links TRBV7-2 to TRBJ1-2; 9 nucleotides line up with TRBD1. The CDR3 contains 13 residues. V gave up 4 bases and J gave up 7 bases; unmatched junction bases: 4. Germline lookup yields CDR1 SGHTA and CDR2 FQGNSA. Written as DNA, the CDR3 is TGTGCCAGCAGCTCCCCGACAGGGGGTGGCTACACCTTC. Its protein is CASSSPTGGGYTF. The variable domain in full, with the rest retrieved from reference TRBV7-2 and TRBJ1-2, is GAGVSQSPSNKVTEKGKDVELRCDPISGHTALYWYRQSLGQGLEFLIYFQGNSAPDKSGLPSDRFSAERTGGSVSTLTIQRTQQEDSAVYLCASSSPTGGGYTFGSGTRLTVV.

This clonotype was picked up many times. This sequence joins TRBV18 and TRBJ2-7, with D perhaps matching TRBD1 or TRBD2 (5 bases each). In germline, CDR1 is KGHSH, CDR2 LQKENI. This CDR3 region has 13 residues. V was cut by 5 bases and J by 4 bases, with 12 bases left in between. This CDR3 reads CASSRDQTYEQYF. In DNA form, the CDR3 reads TGTGCCAGCTCAAGGGACCAAACTTACGAGCAGTACTTC. Variable domain in full (rest from reference TRBV18 and TRBJ2-7): NAGVMQNPRHLVRRRGQEARLRCSPMKGHSHVYWYRQLPEEGLKFMVYLQKENIIDESGMPKERFSAEFPKEGPSILRIQQVVRGDSAAYFCASSRDQTYEQYFGPGTRLTVT.

This clonotype was seen ten or more times. The chain carries TRBV28 and TRBJ1-1; possibly TRBD1 for D (5 bases). Germline lookup yields CDR1 MDHEN and CDR2 SYDVKM. V was clipped by 4 bases and J by 7 bases, with 10 bases between them. This CDR3 has 12 residues. The CDR3 DNA reads TGTGCCAGCAGTTCGGGGGTCGGTGAAGCTTTCTTT. Its translation is CASSSGVGEAFF.

This clonotype was detected ten times or more. CDR3 nucleotide sequence: TGTGCTAGTGGGGGGACGCCCCAAGAGACCCAGTACTTC. Amino acids: CASGGTPQETQYF. The chain is built from TRBV12-5 and TRBJ2-5; either TRBD1 or TRBD2 may supply D (5 bases each). V lost 6 bases to trimming and J lost 1 base, with 9 bases between them. The CDR3 contains 13 residues. Germline V lookup: CDR1 LGHNT, CDR2 FRNRAP.

This clonotype was seen repeatedly, ten times or more. V usage is TRBV3-1 and J usage is TRBJ2-7; 11 positions agree with TRBD2. V dropped 2 bases and J dropped 7; count of bases not matched to a gene: 10. There are 16 residues in the CDR3. CDR1 and CDR2 (germline): LGHDT, YNNKEL (reference sequence). CDR3 sequence reads: CASSQRLAGGPLEQYF. In DNA form, the CDR3 reads TGTGCCAGCAGCCAAAGGTTAGCGGGAGGGCCCTTGGAGCAGTACTTC.

V is TRBV5-1 and J is TRBJ2-7; 8 nucleotides line up with TRBD1. The CDR3 sequence is 17 residues long. Trimming took 5 bases from V and 1 from J; bases not matched to a gene: 14. The germline CDR1 and CDR2 sequences are SGHRS and YFSETQ. The DNA of the CDR3 is TGCGCCAGCAGGCTATACCCGGGGACAGGTTGGTCCTACGAGCAGTACTTC. Amino acid sequence: CASRLYPGTGWSYEQYF.

The gene calls are TRBV7-2 and TRBJ1-3, with a weak D call TRBD1 (5 bases). Germline CDR1 is SGHTA and CDR2 is FQGNSA. The CDR3 contains 16 residues. The V end was cut by 1 base, the J end by 7 bases, with 17 bases between. The CDR3 is CASSLGSFLEGNTIYF. In DNA, the CDR3 is TGTGCCAGCAGCTTAGGAAGCTTCTTGGAGGGGAACACCATATATTTT.

V and J are TRBV2 and TRBJ1-2; D is unresolved. Germline V CDR1 and CDR2: SNHLY, FYNNEI. The CDR3 covers 14 residues. The germline V and J ends were trimmed by 3 bases and 0 bases, with 8 bases remaining between them. DNA of the CDR3: TGTGCCAGCAGTGACGGACGGTCTAACTATGGCTACACCTTC. Protein sequence: CASSDGRSNYGYTF. The full variable domain, with the rest looked up from reference TRBV2 and TRBJ1-2, is EPEVTQTPSHQVTQMGQEVILRCVPISNHLYFYWYRQILGQKVEFLVSFYNNEISEKSEIFDDQFSVERPDGSNFTLKIRSTKLEDSAMYFCASSDGRSNYGYTFGSGTRLTVV.

The sample holds many counts of this clonotype. Here the CDR3 DNA reads TGCAGTGCTAAGTTACAGATTCCCTCCTACGAGCAGTACTTC. Translation gives CSAKLQIPSYEQYF. The chain recombines TRBV20-1 with TRBJ2-7; unclear D gene. Germline CDR1 reads DFQATT; CDR2 reads SNEGSKA (reference sequence). V lost 4 bases and J lost 0, with 13 bases in between. CDR3 length: 14 amino acids.

This clonotype was counted ten times or more. This chain joins TRBV6-1 and TRBJ1-2; D call uncertain. The V gene's germline CDR1 is MNHNS and CDR2 SASEGT. The CDR3 extends over 11 amino acids. V was shortened by 8 bases and J by 7 bases, with 11 bases between the two germline ends. The CDR3 region is CASRDHVGYTF. The CDR3 DNA reads TGTGCCAGCCGGGATCACGTTGGCTACACCTTC.

The sample holds a few counts of this clonotype. This chain uses TRBV28 with TRBJ1-1, with TRBD1 identical over 7 bases. Unmatched junction bases numbered 8, after V lost 4 bases and J lost 3 bases. Germline V gene lookup returns CDR1 MDHEN and CDR2 SYDVKM. The CDR3 has 15 residues. CDR3 sequence reads: CASSSPGQWDTEAFF. The CDR3 DNA is TGTGCCAGCAGTTCCCCGGGACAGTGGGACACTGAAGCTTTCTTT.

The chain couples TRBV6-4 to TRBJ1-3, with D maybe TRBD1 (6 bases). The CDR3 covers 18 residues. The V end was cut by 6 bases, the J end by 1 base, with 22 bases between. The germline V gene has CDR1 MRHNA and CDR2 SNTAGT. DNA for the CDR3: TGTGCCAGCAGGGTACCGGGACAACTGACGCCTTCTGGAAACACCATATATTTT. Encoded protein: CASRVPGQLTPSGNTIYF.

This clonotype was seen ten or more times. The chain uses TRBV2 and TRBJ1-3; D uncertain. Germline CDR1 reads SNHLY; CDR2 reads FYNNEI. With 6 bases removed from V and 0 bases from J, the gap between germline ends came to 3 bases. The CDR3 is made up of 12 amino acids. Written as DNA, the CDR3 is TGTGCCAGCAGGAGCTCTGGAAACACCATATATTTT. Its protein product is CASRSSGNTIYF. Combining the CDR3 with reference TRBV2 and TRBJ1-3 gives the whole variable domain EPEVTQTPSHQVTQMGQEVILRCVPISNHLYFYWYRQILGQKVEFLVSFYNNEISEKSEIFDDQFSVERPDGSNFTLKIRSTKLEDSAMYFCASRSSGNTIYFGEGSWLTVV.

Many counts were recorded for this clonotype. A much more abundant neighbour one base away suggests this may be a read error. V and J are TRBV9 and TRBJ1-1; TRBD1 matches at 7 bases. CDR1 is SGDLS and CDR2 is YYNGEE in the germline V gene. CDR3 size: 15 residues. After removal of 4 bases from V and 1 base from J, the junction contained 7 bases not matched to a gene. The CDR3 protein is CASSPRGGTNTEAFF. The DNA for the CDR3 is TGTGCCAGCAGCCCCAGGGGGGGTACGAACACTGAAGCTTTCTTT.

This clonotype showed up many times. The CDR3 region is CASKGHEYSNQPQHF. CDR3 nucleotide sequence: TGTGCCAGCAAGGGACACGAATATAGCAATCAGCCCCAGCATTTT. The chain recombines TRBV28 with TRBJ1-5; maybe TRBD1 (6 bases). The CDR3 contains 15 residues. The germline V gene has CDR1 MDHEN and CDR2 SYDVKM. Trimming removed 7 bases at V and 0 bases at J, with 13 bases between.

This clonotype was detected ten times or more. The chain uses TRBV2 and TRBJ2-7; 8 bases match TRBD2. After removal of 6 bases from V and 10 bases from J, the junction contained 11 bases not matched to a gene. CDR1 SNHLY and CDR2 FYNNEI come from the germline V gene. CDR3 length: 13 amino acids. CDR3 DNA sequence: TGTGCCAGCAGGGAGCGGGAGTGGCAAGAACAGTACTTC. This translates into CASREREWQEQYF.

This clonotype was detected many times. This rearrangement joins TRBV6-1 to TRBJ2-7; TRBD2 might be the D (5 bases). The CDR3 is made up of 13 amino acids. Germline V lookup: CDR1 MNHNS, CDR2 SASEGT. As DNA, the CDR3 is TGTGCGCACGCGCTAGCCGTCTCCTACGAGCAGTACTTC. It encodes CAHALAVSYEQYF.